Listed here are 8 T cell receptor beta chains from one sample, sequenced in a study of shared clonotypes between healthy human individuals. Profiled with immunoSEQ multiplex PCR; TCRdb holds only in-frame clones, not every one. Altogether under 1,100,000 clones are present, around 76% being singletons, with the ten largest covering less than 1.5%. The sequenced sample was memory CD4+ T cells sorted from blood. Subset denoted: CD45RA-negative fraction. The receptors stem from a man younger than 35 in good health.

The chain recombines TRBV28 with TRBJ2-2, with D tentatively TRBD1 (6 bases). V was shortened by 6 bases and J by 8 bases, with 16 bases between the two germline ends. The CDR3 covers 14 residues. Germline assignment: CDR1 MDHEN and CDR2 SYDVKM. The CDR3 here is CASRAIERGGELFF. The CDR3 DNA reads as TGTGCCAGCAGAGCCATAGAAAGGGGGGGGGAGCTGTTTTTT.

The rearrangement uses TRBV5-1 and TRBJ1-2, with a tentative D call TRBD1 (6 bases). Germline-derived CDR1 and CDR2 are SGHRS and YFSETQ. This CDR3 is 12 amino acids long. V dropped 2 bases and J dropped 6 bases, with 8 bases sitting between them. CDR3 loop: CASSFYRDGYTF. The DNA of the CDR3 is TGCGCCAGCAGCTTTTACAGGGATGGCTACACCTTC. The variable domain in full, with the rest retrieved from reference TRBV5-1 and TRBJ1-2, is KAGVTQTPRYLIKTRGQQVTLSCSPISGHRSVSWYQQTPGQGLQFLFEYFSETQRNKGNFPGRFSGRQFSNSRSEMNVSTLELGDSALYLCASSFYRDGYTFGSGTRLTVV.

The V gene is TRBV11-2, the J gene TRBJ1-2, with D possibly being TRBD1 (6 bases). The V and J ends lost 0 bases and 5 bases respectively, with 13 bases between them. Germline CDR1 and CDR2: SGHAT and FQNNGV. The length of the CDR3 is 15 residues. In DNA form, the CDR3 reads TGTGCCAGCAGCTTAGATGGGGGGGCCCGTTATGGCTACACCTTC. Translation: CASSLDGGARYGYTF.

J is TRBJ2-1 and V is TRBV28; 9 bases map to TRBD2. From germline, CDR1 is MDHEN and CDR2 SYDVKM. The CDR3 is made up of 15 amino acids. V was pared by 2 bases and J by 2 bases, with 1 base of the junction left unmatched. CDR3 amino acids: CASSLGGGAYNEQFF. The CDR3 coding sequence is TGTGCCAGCAGTTTAGGCGGGGGGGCCTACAATGAGCAGTTCTTC.

The CDR3 here is CASSLDSLAGVQETQYF. CDR3 coding DNA: TGTGCCAGCAGCTTAGATAGCCTAGCGGGGGTTCAAGAGACCCAGTACTTC. The V gene is TRBV7-2, the J gene TRBJ2-5, with 10 bases identical to TRBD2. CDR3 length equals 17 residues. V lost 1 base, J lost 2 bases, and 7 bases stayed unmatched. The germline CDR1 and CDR2 sequences are SGHTA and FQGNSA.

CDR3 nucleotide sequence: TGTGCCAGCAGCCAAGACGGCGACAACGGCTACAATGAGCAGTTCTTC. Translating it yields CASSQDGDNGYNEQFF. This chain joins TRBV4-2 and TRBJ2-1; D gene ambiguous. Trimming pared 0 bases from V and 3 bases from J, leaving 12 bases between. The V gene's germline CDR1 is LGHNA and CDR2 YNFKEQ. The length of the CDR3 is 16 residues.

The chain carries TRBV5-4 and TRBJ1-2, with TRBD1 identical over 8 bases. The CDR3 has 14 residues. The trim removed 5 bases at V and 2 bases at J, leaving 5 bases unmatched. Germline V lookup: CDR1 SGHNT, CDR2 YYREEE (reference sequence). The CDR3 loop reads CASSRWDRNYGYTF. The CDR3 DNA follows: TGTGCCAGCAGTCGTTGGGACAGGAACTATGGCTACACCTTC.

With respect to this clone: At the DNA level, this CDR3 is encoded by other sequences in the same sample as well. CDR3 sequence reads: CASSLTGGSGANVLTF. The CDR3 nucleotides read TGTGCCAGCAGTCTTACAGGGGGCAGTGGGGCCAACGTCCTGACTTTC. The chain has TRBV11-2 and TRBJ2-6; 9 bases fit TRBD1. The germline CDR1 and CDR2 sequences are SGHAT and FQNNGV. The CDR3 runs 16 residues. V was pared by 6 bases and J by 3 bases, with 6 bases of the junction left unmatched.